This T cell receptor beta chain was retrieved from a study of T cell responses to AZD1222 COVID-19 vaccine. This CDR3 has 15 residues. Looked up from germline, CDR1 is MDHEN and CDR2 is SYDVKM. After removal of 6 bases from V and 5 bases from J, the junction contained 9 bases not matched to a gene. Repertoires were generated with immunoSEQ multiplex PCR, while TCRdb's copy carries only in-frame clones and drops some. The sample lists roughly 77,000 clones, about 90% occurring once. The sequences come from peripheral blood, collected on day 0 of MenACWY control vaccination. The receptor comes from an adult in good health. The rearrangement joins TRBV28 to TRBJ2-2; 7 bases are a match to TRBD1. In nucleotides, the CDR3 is TGTGCCAGCAGGACGACAGGGTCGGTAACCGGGGAGCTGTTTTTT. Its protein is CASRTTGSVTGELFF.